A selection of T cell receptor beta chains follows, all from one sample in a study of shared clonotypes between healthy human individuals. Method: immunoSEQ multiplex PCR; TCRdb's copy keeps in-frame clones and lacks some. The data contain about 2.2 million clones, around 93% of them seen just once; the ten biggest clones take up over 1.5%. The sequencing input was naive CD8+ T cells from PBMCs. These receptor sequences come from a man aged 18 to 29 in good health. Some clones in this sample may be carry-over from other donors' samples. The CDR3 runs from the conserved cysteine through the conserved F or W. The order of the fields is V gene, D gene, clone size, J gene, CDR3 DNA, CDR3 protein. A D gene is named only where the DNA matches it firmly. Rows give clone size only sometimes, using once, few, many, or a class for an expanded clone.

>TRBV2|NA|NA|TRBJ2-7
TGTGCCAGCATCAGCCTGGACAGCCCCTACGAGCAGTACTTC
CASISLDSPYEQYF
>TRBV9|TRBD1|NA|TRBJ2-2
TGTGCCAGCAGCGCAGATTACAGGGGGCATGATGCCGGGGAGCTGTTTTTT
CASSADYRGHDAGELFF
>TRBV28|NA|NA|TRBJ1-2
TGTGCCAGCAGTTTCAGTGTAGGGACCGTCGCTGGCTACACCTTC
CASSFSVGTVAGYTF
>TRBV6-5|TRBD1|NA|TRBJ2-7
TGTGCCAGCACCAGCCGAGGACAGGGTTACGAGCAGTACTTC
CASTSRGQGYEQYF
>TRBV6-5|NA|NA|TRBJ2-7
TGTGCCAGCAAAGGGGCAGTGCTGTACTTC
CASKGAVLYF
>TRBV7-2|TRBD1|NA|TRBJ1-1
TGTGCCACCCGGGACAGATCAAATCTCGGGTGGATCACTGAAGCTTTCTTT
CATRDRSNLGWITEAFF
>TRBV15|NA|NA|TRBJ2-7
TGTGCCACCAGCAGAGGTGCGTACTACGAGCAGTACTTC
CATSRGAYYEQYF
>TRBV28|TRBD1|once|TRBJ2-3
TGTGCCAGCAGCCCCACACAAACAGGGGTGGATACGCAGTATTTT
CASSPTQTGVDTQYF
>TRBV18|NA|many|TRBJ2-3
TGTGCCAGCTCACCACCAGGGCGAAGCACAGATACGCAGTATTTT
CASSPPGRSTDTQYF
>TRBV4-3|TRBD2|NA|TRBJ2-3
TGCGCCAGCAGCCCTTACGGGACTAGCGGGAGTTCAGATACGCAGTATTTT
CASSPYGTSGSSDTQYF
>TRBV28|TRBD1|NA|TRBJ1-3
TGTGCCAGCAGACTGACAGGGGCCTCTGGAAACACCATATATTTT
CASRLTGASGNTIYF
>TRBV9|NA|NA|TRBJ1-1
TGTGCCAGCAGCGTAATGGCGGGGGGTGACACTGAAGCTTTCTTT
CASSVMAGGDTEAFF
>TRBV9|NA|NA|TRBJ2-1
TGTGCCAGCAGCGTAGGGTTTGGGAACAATGAGCAGTTCTTC
CASSVGFGNNEQFF
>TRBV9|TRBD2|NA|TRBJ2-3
TGTGCCAGCAGCGTAGGCGGGAGGGCCGGGGGCACAGATACGCAGTATTTT
CASSVGGRAGGTDTQYF
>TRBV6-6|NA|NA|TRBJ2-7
TGTGCCAGCAGTTACTCGATTCTCTACGAGCAGTACTTC
CASSYSILYEQYF
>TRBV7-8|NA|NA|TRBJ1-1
TGTGCCAGCAGCGCTCAGGTGAACACTGAAGCTTTCTTT
CASSAQVNTEAFF
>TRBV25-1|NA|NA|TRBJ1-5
TGTGCCAGCAGTGAATATAACCTCAATCAGCCCCAGCATTTT
CASSEYNLNQPQHF
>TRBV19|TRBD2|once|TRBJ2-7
TGTGCCAGTAGTATAGTCGGCGGGAGCAGCTACGAGCAGTACTTC
CASSIVGGSSYEQYF
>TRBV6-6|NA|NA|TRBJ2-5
TGTGCCAGCAGTTACGGTCACCGCCAAGAGACCCAGTACTTC
CASSYGHRQETQYF
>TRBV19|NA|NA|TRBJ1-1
TGTGCCAGTAGTATATTAGGGGCGGACACTGAAGCTTTCTTT
CASSILGADTEAFF
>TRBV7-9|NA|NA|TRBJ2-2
TGTGCCAGCAGCTTAGCCACAGGGCAGGTGCACACCGGGGAGCTGTTTTTT
CASSLATGQVHTGELFF
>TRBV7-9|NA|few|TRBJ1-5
TGTGCCAGCAGCTCCTCAGGGGAGAAGGGTCAGCCCCAGCATTTT
CASSSSGEKGQPQHF
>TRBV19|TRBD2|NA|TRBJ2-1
TGTGCCACCCAACCCGGACTAGCGGGAGGCAATGAGCAGTTCTTC
CATQPGLAGGNEQFF
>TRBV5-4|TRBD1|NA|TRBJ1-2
TGTGCCAGCAGCCTGGGCGGGACAGGGTTTAGTAAAGACTATGGCTACACCTTC
CASSLGGTGFSKDYGYTF
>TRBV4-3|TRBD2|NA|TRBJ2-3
TGCGCCAGCAGCTCCGGGACTAGCTCGCCAGATACGCAGTATTTT
CASSSGTSSPDTQYF
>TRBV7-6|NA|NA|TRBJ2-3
TGTGCCAGCAGACCGCGGCCGGGTGTGGCAGATACGCAGTATTTT
CASRPRPGVADTQYF
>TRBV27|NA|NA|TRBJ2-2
TGTGCCAGCAGCCAGGGAAACACCGGGGAGCTGTTTTTT
CASSQGNTGELFF
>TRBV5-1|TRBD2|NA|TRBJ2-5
TGCGCCAGCAGTGGGCTAGCGGGGGACCAAGAGACCCAGTACTTC
CASSGLAGDQETQYF
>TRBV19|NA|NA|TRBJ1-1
TGTGCCAGTAGTATGGGGAGTGGCACTGAAGCTTTCTTT
CASSMGSGTEAFF
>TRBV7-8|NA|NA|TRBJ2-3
TGTGCCAGCAGCTTCAAACTACCCGGCACAGATACGCAGTATTTT
CASSFKLPGTDTQYF
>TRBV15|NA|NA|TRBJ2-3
TGTGCCACCAGCCCGCGGATGCCAGATACGCAGTATTTT
CATSPRMPDTQYF
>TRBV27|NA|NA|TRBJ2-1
TGTGCCAGCAGTTCGGTGGCGAATGAGCAGTTCTTC
CASSSVANEQFF
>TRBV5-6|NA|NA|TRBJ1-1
TGTGCCAGCAGGGGGGGTATGAACACTGAAGCTTTCTTT
CASRGGMNTEAFF
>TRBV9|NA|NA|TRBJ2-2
TGTGCCAGCAGCGTAGTCGAGCCTCCCGGGGAGCTGTTTTTT
CASSVVEPPGELFF
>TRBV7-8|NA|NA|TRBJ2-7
TGTGCCAGCAGCCAGGGCCCGGGAGCCGAGCAGTACTTC
CASSQGPGAEQYF
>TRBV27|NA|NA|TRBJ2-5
TGTGCCAGCAGTTTATTCTTTGGGGCGGCCCAAGAGACCCAGTACTTC
CASSLFFGAAQETQYF
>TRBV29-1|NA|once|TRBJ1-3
TGCAGCGTCGGTGAGGGGTTAAATGGAAACACCATATATTTT
CSVGEGLNGNTIYF
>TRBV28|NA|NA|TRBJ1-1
TGTGCCAGCAGTTCCGGACCGTTTGGCGCTGAAGCTTTCTTT
CASSSGPFGAEAFF
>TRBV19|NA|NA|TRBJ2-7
TGTGCCACTTCGCTCGGCTATGACTCCTACGAGCAGTACTTC
CATSLGYDSYEQYF
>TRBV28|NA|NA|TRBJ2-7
TGTGCCAGCAGTTTAGTCGGGAGCTCCTACGAGCAGTACTTC
CASSLVGSSYEQYF
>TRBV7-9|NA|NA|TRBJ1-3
TGTGCCAGCAGCTCGCCCCTCTATAGCTCTGGAAACACCATATATTTT
CASSSPLYSSGNTIYF
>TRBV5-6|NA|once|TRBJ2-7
TGTGCCAGCGGGATGATTTGGGGGGCATCCTACGAGCAGTACTTC
CASGMIWGASYEQYF
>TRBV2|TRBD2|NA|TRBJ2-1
TGTGCCAGCAGTGAACAGGGACTAGTTTACGACGATGAGCAGTTCTTC
CASSEQGLVYDDEQFF
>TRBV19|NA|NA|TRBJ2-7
TGTGCCAGTAGTATAGCCCTGCGCAATTACGAGCAGTACTTC
CASSIALRNYEQYF
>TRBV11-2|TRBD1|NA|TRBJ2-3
TGTGCCAGCAGCTTTAGGTCGTCGCTCCAGGGGGCCGGGACAGATACGCAGTATTTT
CASSFRSSLQGAGTDTQYF
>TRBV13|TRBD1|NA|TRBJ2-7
TGTGCCAGCAGCACCCTCTACAGTACAGGGGCCTACGAGCAGTACTTC
CASSTLYSTGAYEQYF
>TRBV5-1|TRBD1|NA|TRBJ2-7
TGCGCCAGCAGCTCCGGGACAGGCTCCTACGAGCAGTACTTC
CASSSGTGSYEQYF
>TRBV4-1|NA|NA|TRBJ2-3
TGCGCCAGCAGCCAAGAGATGGTAGCGGCTAGCACAGATACGCAGTATTTT
CASSQEMVAASTDTQYF
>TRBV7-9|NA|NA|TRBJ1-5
TGTGCCAGCAGCTTAGGCCCAGGGTGGCAGCCCCAGCATTTT
CASSLGPGWQPQHF
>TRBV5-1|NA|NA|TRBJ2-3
TGCGCCAGCAGCTTGGTTCCCAGGGCAACAGATACGCAGTATTTT
CASSLVPRATDTQYF